This TCR beta chain was recorded in a study of blood T cell repertoires in COVID-19. Whole-study context: Samples of COVID-19 (acute and convalescent) were obtained from the United States, Italy and Spain. Sources were T cells, B-cell-depleted T cells, or PBMCs; the material itself was cDNA or gDNA.

The CDR3 consists of 14 residues. Germline V CDR1 and CDR2: SGHRS, YFSETQ. Trimming took 5 bases from V and 1 from J; bases not matched to a gene: 5. Authors' processing steps: Amplifying reference gene primers gave estimates of nucleated cell counts. Generated by immunoSEQ multiplex PCR, the TCRdb table keeps only in-frame clones and is missing some. D and trimming were read from the DNA, whereas the V and J calls and clone size are those reported in that table. The repertoire holds around 25,000 clones, with around 72% as singletons. The sequence came from a woman of 80 years or more with acute or convalescent COVID-19. The J gene is TRBJ2-7, the V gene TRBV5-1, with 8 bases identical to TRBD2. The sample taken for sequencing was peripheral blood. The CDR3 DNA follows: TGCGCCAGCAGAAGAGCGGGGGAGTCCTACGAGCAGTACTTC. It is translated as CASRRAGESYEQYF. Full variable domain (outside the CDR3, taken from reference TRBV5-1 and TRBJ2-7): KAGVTQTPRYLIKTRGQQVTLSCSPISGHRSVSWYQQTPGQGLQFLFEYFSETQRNKGNFPGRFSGRQFSNSRSEMNVSTLELGDSALYLCASRRAGESYEQYFGPGTRLTVT.